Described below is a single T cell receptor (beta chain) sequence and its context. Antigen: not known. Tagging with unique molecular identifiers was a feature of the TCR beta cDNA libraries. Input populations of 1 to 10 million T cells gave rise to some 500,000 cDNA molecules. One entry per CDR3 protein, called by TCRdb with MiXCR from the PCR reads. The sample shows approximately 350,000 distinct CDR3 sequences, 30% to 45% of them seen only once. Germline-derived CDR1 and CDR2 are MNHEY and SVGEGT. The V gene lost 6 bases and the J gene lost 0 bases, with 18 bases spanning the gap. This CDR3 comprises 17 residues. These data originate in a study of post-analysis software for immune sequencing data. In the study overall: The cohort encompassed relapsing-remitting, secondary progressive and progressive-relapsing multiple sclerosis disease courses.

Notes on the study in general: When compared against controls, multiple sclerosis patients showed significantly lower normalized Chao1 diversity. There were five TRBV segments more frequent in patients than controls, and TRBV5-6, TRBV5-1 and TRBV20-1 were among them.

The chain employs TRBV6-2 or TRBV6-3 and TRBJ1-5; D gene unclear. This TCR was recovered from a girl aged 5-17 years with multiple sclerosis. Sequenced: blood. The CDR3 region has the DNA TGTGCCAGCAGCCCCTGGCGCGTTACCTTTAGCAATCAGCCCCAGCATTTT. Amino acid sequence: CASSPWRVTFSNQPQHF.